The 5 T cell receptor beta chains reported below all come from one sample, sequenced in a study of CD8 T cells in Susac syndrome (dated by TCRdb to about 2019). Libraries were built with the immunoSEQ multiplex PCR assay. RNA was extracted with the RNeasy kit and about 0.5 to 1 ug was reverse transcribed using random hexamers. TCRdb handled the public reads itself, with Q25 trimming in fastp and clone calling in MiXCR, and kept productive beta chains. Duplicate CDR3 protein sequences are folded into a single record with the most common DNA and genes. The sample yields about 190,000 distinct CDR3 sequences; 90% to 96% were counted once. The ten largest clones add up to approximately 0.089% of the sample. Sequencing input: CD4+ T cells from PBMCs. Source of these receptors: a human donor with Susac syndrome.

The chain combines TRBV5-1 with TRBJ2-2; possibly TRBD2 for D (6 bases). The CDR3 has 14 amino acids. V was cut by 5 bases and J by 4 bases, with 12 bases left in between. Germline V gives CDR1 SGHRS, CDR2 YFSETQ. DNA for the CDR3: TGCGCCAGCAGATCCATCGGGGGCACCGGGGAGCTGTTTTTT. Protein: CASRSIGGTGELFF.

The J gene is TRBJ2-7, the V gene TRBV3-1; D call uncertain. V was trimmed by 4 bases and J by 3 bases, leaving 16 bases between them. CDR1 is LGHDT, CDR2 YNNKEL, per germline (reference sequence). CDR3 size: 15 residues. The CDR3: CASSLIPTDLYEQYF. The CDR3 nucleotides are TGTGCCAGCAGCCTTATACCGACGGACCTCTACGAGCAGTACTTC.

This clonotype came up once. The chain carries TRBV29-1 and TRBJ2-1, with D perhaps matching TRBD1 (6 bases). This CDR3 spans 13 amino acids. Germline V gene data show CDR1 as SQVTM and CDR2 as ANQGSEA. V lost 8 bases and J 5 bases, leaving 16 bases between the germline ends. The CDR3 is CSLADRTDNEQFF. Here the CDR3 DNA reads TGCAGCCTTGCGGACAGAACGGACAATGAGCAGTTCTTC.

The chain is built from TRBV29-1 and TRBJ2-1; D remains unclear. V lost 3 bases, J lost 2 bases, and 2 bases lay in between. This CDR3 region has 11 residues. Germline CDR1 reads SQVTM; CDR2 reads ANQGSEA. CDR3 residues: CSVETYNEQFF. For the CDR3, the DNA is TGCAGCGTTGAGACCTACAATGAGCAGTTCTTC.

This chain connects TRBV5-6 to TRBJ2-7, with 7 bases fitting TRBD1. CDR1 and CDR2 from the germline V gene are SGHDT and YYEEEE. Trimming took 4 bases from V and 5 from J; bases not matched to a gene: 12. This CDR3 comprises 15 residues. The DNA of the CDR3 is TGTGCCAGCAGCGATACCGGACAGGAAGAGGACGAGCAGTACTTC. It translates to CASSDTGQEEDEQYF.